This T cell receptor (beta chain) was sequenced during a study of T cell responses to AZD1222 COVID-19 vaccine. The CDR3 spans 16 residues. The germline V gene has CDR1 LNHDA and CDR2 SQIVND (reference sequence). Between the trimmed V and J ends, which lost 1 base and 5 bases, there was a span of 12 bases. Regarding the study as a whole: None of the repertoires were sampled until the peak T cell response had passed. White British people made up most donors, females outnumbered males, and clonal diversity was possibly underestimated. Vaccination with two AZD1222 doses was followed by a rise in Spike-specific TCR breadth and depth. Close to half of all spike-specific TCRs reportedly target regions of the variants that are unmutated.

This clone came up once. Antigen unknown. Produced via immunoSEQ multiplex PCR; TCRdb's table is partial and in-frame only. The data show about 94,000 clones, around 87% seen once. The genes are TRBV19 and TRBJ1-6, with a weak D call TRBD1 (6 bases). The receptor's source is an adult who received the AZD1222 COVID-19 vaccine. This material consisted of peripheral blood, taken 28 days after the second AZD1222 dose. The CDR3 loop reads CASSIADRPDNSPLHF. The CDR3 DNA reads TGTGCCAGTAGTATAGCTGACAGGCCAGATAATTCACCCCTCCACTTT.